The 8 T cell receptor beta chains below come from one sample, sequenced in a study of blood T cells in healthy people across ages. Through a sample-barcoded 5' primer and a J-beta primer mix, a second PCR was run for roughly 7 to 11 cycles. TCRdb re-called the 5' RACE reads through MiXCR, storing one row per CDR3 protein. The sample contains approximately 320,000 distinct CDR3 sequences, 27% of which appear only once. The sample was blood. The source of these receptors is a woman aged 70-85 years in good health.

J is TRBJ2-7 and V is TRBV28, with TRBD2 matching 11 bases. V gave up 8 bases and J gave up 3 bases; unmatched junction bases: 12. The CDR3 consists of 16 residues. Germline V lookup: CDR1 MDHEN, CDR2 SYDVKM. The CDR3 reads CASGEGLAGGFYEQYF. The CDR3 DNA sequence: TGTGCCAGCGGGGAAGGGCTAGCGGGAGGATTCTACGAGCAGTACTTC.

This CDR3 is CATSRPGTFSYGYTF. The CDR3 nucleotides are TGTGCCACCAGCAGACCCGGGACGTTTAGCTATGGCTACACCTTC. The chain joins TRBV15 to TRBJ1-2; possibly TRBD1 for D (5 bases). Looked up from germline, CDR1 is LNHNV and CDR2 is YYDKDF (reference sequence). V was trimmed by 2 bases and J by 4 bases, leaving 14 bases between them. The CDR3 spans 15 residues.

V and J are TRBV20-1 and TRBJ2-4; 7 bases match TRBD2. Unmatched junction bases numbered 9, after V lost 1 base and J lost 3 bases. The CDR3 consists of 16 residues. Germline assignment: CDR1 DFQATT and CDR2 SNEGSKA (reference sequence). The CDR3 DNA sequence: TGCAGTGCTAGAGCCCCCTCCGGCGGGGGCAAAAACATTCAGTACTTC. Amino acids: CSARAPSGGGKNIQYF.

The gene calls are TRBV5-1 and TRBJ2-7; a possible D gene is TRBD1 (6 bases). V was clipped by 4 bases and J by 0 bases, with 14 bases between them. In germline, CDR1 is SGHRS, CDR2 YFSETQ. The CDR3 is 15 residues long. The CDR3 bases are TGCGCCAGCAGCATCCAGGGGAGCAGCTCCTACGAGCAGTACTTC. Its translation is CASSIQGSSSYEQYF.

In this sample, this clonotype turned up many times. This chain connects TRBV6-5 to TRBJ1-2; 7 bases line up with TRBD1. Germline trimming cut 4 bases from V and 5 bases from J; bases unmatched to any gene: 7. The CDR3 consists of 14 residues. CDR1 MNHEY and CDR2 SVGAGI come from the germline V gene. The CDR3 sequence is CASSSQGLGYGYTF. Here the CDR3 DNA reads TGTGCCAGCAGTTCACAGGGGTTGGGGTATGGCTACACCTTC.

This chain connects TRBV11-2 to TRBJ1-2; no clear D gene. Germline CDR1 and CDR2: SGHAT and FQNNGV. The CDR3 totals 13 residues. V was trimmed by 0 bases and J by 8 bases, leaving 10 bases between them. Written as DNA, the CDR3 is TGTGCCAGCAGCTTAGATCTCAAAGGCGGCTACACCTTC. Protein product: CASSLDLKGGYTF.

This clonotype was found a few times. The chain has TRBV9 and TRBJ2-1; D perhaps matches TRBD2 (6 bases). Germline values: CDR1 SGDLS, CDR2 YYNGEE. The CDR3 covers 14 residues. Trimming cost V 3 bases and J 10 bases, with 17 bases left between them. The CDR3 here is CASSAAWGLGEQFF. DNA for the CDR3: TGTGCCAGCAGCGCAGCTTGGGGACTTGGGGAGCAGTTCTTC. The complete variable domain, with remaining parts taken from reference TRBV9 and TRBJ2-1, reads DSGVTQTPKHLITATGQRVTLRCSPRSGDLSVYWYQQSLDQGLQFLIQYYNGEERAKGNILERFSAQQFPDLHSELNLSSLELGDSALYFCASSAAWGLGEQFFGPGTRLTVL.

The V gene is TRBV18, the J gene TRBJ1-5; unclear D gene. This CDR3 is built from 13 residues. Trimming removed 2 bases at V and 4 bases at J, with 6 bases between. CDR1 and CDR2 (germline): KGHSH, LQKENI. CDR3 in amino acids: CASSPEVNQPQHF. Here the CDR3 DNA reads TGTGCCAGCTCACCAGAAGTGAATCAGCCCCAGCATTTT.